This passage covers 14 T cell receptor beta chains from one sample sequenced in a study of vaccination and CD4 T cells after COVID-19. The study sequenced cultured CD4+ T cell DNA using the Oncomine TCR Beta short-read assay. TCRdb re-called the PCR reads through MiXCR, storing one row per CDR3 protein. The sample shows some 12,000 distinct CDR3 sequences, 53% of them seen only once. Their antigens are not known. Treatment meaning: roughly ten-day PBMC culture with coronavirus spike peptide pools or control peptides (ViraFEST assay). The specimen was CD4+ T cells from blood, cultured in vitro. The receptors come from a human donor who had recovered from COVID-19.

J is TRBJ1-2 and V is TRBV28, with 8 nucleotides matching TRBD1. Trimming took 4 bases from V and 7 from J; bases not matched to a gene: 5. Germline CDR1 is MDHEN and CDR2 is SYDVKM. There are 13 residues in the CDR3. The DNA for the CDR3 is TGTGCCAGCAGTTCCCTCAGGGGGCTTGGCTACACCTTC. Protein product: CASSSLRGLGYTF.

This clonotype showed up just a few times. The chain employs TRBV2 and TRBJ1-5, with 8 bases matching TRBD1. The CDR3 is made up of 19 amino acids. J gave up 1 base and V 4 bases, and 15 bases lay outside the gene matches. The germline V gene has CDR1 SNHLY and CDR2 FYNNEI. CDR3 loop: CASSGPLDRGGGSNQPQHF. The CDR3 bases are TGTGCCAGCAGTGGGCCGCTTGACAGGGGCGGGGGAAGCAATCAGCCCCAGCATTTT.

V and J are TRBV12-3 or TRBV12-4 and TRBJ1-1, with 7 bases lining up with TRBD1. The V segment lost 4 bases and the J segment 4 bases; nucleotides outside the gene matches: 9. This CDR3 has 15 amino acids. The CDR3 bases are TGTGCCAGCAGTTCGACATGGGACAGACCCACTGAAGCTTTCTTT. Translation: CASSSTWDRPTEAFF.

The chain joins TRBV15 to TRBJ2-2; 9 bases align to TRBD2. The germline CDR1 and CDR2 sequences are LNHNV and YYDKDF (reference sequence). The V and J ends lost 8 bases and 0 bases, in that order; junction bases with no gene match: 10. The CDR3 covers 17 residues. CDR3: CATFQGGRAPNTGELFF. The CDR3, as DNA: TGTGCCACCTTCCAAGGCGGGAGGGCCCCGAACACCGGGGAGCTGTTTTTT.

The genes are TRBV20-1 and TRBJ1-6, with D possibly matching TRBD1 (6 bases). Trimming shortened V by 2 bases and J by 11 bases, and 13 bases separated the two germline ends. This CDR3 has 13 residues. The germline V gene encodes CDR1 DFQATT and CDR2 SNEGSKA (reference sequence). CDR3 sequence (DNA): TGCAGTGCTAGACCCGACAGGTTTACACCCCTCCACTTT. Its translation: CSARPDRFTPLHF.

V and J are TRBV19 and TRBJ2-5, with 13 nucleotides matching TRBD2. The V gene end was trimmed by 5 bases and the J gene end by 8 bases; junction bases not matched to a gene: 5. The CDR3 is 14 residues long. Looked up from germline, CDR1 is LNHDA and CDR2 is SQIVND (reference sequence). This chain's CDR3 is CASSPTSGGSTQYF. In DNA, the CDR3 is TGTGCCAGTAGTCCGACTAGCGGGGGGAGCACCCAGTACTTC.

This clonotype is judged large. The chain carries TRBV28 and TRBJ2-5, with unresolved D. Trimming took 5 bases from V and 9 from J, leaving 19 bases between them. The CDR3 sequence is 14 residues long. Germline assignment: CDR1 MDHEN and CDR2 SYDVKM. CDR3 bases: TGTGCCAGCAGTCCCCGGACCCCCCCCCTGGCCCAGTACTTC. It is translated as CASSPRTPPLAQYF.

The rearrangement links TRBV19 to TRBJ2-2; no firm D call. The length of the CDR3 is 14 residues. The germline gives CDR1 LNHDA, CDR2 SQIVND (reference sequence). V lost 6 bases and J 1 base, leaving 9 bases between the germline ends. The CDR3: CASRAARNTGELFF. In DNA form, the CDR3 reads TGTGCCAGTAGGGCGGCGCGGAACACCGGGGAGCTGTTTTTT.

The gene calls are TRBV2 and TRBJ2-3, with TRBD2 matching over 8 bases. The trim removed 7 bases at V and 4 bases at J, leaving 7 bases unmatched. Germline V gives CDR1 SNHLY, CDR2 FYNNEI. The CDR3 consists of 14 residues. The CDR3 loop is CASNNGRAADTQYF. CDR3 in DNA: TGTGCCAGCAATAACGGGAGGGCCGCAGATACGCAGTATTTT. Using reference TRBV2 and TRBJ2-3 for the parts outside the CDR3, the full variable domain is EPEVTQTPSHQVTQMGQEVILRCVPISNHLYFYWYRQILGQKVEFLVSFYNNEISEKSEIFDDQFSVERPDGSNFTLKIRSTKLEDSAMYFCASNNGRAADTQYFGPGTRLTVL.

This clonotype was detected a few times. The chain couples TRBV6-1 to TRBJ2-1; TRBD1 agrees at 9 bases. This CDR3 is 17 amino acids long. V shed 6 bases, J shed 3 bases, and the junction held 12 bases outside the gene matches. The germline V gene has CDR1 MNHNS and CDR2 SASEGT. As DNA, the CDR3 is TGTGCCAGCAGGTCCGGGACAGGGATTAGGGGCTACAATGAGCAGTTCTTC. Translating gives CASRSGTGIRGYNEQFF.

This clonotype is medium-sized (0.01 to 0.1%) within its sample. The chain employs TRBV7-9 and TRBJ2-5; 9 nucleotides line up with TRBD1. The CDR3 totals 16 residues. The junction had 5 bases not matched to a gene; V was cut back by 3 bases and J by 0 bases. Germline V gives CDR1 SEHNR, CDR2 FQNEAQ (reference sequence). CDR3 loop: CASSFSTGGYQETQYF. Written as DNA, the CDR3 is TGTGCCAGCAGCTTTTCGACAGGGGGGTACCAAGAGACCCAGTACTTC.

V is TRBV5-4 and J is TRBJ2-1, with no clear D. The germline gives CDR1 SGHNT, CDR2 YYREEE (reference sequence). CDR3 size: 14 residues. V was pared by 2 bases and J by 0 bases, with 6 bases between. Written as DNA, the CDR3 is TGTGCCAGCAGCTTAATCAGCTCCTACAATGAGCAGTTCTTC. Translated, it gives CASSLISSYNEQFF.

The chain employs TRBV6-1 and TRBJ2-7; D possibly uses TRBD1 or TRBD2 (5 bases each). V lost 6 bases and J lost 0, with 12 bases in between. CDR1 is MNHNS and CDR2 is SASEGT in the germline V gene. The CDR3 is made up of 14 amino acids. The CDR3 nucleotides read TGTGCCAGCAGGGGAACGAGGGGCTCCTACGAGCAGTACTTC. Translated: CASRGTRGSYEQYF.

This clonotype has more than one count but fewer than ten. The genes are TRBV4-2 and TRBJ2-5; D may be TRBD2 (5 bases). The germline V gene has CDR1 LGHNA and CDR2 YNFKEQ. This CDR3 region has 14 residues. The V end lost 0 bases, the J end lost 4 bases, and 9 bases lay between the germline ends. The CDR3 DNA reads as TGTGCCAGCAGCCAAGATGTGGGAGTAGAGACCCAGTACTTC. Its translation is CASSQDVGVETQYF.